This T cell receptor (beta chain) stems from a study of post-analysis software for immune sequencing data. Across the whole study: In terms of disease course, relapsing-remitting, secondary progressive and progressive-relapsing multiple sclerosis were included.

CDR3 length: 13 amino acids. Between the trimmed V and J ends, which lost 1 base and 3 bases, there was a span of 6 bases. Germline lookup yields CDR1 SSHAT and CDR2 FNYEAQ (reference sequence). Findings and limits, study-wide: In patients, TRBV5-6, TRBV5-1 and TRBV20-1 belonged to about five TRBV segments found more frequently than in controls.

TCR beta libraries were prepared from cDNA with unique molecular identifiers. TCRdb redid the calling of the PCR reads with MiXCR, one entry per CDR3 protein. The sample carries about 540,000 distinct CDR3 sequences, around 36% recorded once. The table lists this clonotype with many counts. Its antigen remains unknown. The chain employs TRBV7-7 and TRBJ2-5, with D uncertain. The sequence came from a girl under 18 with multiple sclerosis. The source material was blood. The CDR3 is CASSLGPEETQYF. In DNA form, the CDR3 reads TGTGCCAGCAGCTTAGGTCCTGAAGAGACCCAGTACTTC. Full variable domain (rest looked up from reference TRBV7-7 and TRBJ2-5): GAGVSQSPRYKVTKRGQDVTLRCDPISSHATLYWYQQALGQGPEFLTYFNYEAQPDKSGLPSDRFSAERPEGSISTLTIQRTEQRDSAMYRCASSLGPEETQYFGPGTRLLVL.